This note documents a single TCR beta chain sequence. Its target is not known. One entry per CDR3 protein, called by TCRdb with MiXCR from the 5' RACE reads. The table records about 700,000 distinct CDR3 sequences, more than 6.5% of them present only once. The sample comes from a study of identical twins. Whole-study findings and limits: A lower insertion count was a feature of abundant cord blood beta clonotypes, with no such feature in memory repertoires. Excess twin sharing in beta out-of-frame sequences was weaker.

These same data were also listed under a study on yellow fever vaccine responses in identical twins.

The clonotype comes from a woman aged 18 to 35 in good health. Sequenced material: PBMCs.

The CDR3: CASREGGEKLFF. CDR3 nucleotide sequence: TGTGCCAGCAGGGAGGGTGGCGAAAAACTGTTTTTT. This chain uses TRBV3-1 with TRBJ1-4; D not certain. Germline loops: CDR1 LGHDT, CDR2 YNNKEL (reference sequence). Trimming stripped 6 bases from V and 8 bases from J, with 10 bases between. This CDR3 comprises 12 residues.